These 24 T cell receptor beta chains originate from one sample sequenced in a study of CD8 T cells in ankylosing spondylitis. Study-wide results and limits: Seemingly characteristic of ankylosing spondylitis blood was a TCR beta motif consisting of several highly homologous variants.

MiXCR was run by TCRdb on the 5' RACE reads, yielding one entry per CDR3 protein. The data contain around 130,000 distinct CDR3 sequences, about 15% of them singletons. These receptors' targets are unknown. Sequencing used blood, either unsorted or a sorted T cell fraction (not recorded which). These receptors were obtained from a male donor with ankylosing spondylitis.

The V gene is TRBV9, the J gene TRBJ2-3, with 7 bases identical to TRBD2. CDR3 length equals 17 residues. Unmatched junction bases numbered 9, after V lost 0 bases and J lost 2 bases. Germline V gene lookup returns CDR1 SGDLS and CDR2 YYNGEE. Here the CDR3 DNA reads TGTGCCAGCAGCGTAGCTAAGGTAGCGGGCCTCACAGATACGCAGTATTTT. This sequence encodes CASSVAKVAGLTDTQYF.

The chain combines TRBV7-9 with TRBJ2-7, with D uncertain. Germline CDR1 is SEHNR and CDR2 is FQNEAQ (reference sequence). This CDR3 has 15 amino acids. Trimming pared 4 bases from V and 4 bases from J, leaving 17 bases between. The CDR3 loop reads CASSSAGGVFYEQYF. CDR3 nucleotides: TGTGCCAGCAGCTCCGCCGGCGGAGTCTTTTACGAGCAGTACTTC.

The chain links TRBV4-1 to TRBJ2-1, with D unclear. V was shortened by 1 base and J by 1 base, with 8 bases between the two germline ends. This CDR3 contains 15 residues. CDR1 and CDR2 (germline): MGHRA, YSYEKL. CDR3: CASSQVLGSYNEQFF. CDR3 DNA sequence: TGCGCCAGCAGCCAAGTTCTAGGTTCCTACAATGAGCAGTTCTTC.

V is TRBV2 and J is TRBJ2-7, with D unresolved. The CDR3 consists of 13 residues. Germline CDR1 SNHLY, CDR2 FYNNEI. The V end lost 4 bases, the J end lost 2 bases, and 9 bases lay between the germline ends. This CDR3 is CASSARTTYEQYF. The CDR3 bases are TGTGCCAGCAGTGCGCGGACCACCTACGAGCAGTACTTC.

The genes are TRBV12-3 or TRBV12-4 and TRBJ2-1; TRBD2 might be the D (5 bases). The V gene lost 1 base and the J gene lost 7 bases, with 8 bases spanning the gap. The CDR3 contains 13 residues. The CDR3: CASSLVGVNEQFF. In nucleotides, the CDR3 is TGTGCCAGCAGTTTAGTCGGGGTAAATGAGCAGTTCTTC.

This chain connects TRBV19 to TRBJ2-1; no definite D call. CDR1 is LNHDA, CDR2 SQIVND, per germline (reference sequence). CDR3 length: 14 residues. V was pared by 4 bases and J by 13 bases, with 20 bases between. For the CDR3, the DNA is TGTGCCAGTAGTAACGCCGGGCCAATACTCTTCCAGTTCTTC. This sequence encodes CASSNAGPILFQFF. The whole variable domain, remainder taken from reference TRBV19 and TRBJ2-1, is DGGITQSPKYLFRKEGQNVTLSCEQNLNHDAMYWYRQDPGQGLRLIYYSQIVNDFQKGDIAEGYSVSREKKESFPLTVTSAQKNPTAFYLCASSNAGPILFQFFGPGTRLTVL.

The gene calls are TRBV25-1 and TRBJ2-7; 7 nucleotides match TRBD2. V was pared by 1 base and J by 4 bases, with 4 bases of the junction left unmatched. CDR1 is MGHDK and CDR2 is SYGVNS in the germline V gene. The CDR3 has 14 amino acids. The CDR3 sequence: CASSEFGGGYEQYF. The CDR3 DNA reads TGTGCCAGCAGTGAATTTGGGGGGGGATACGAGCAGTACTTC.

The genes are TRBV9 and TRBJ2-1, with 8 bases matching TRBD2. V dropped 3 bases and J dropped 0; count of bases not matched to a gene: 5. The CDR3 extends over 16 amino acids. Germline V lookup: CDR1 SGDLS, CDR2 YYNGEE. This chain's CDR3 is CASSDKRGSSYNEQFF. Here the CDR3 DNA reads TGTGCCAGCAGCGATAAGCGGGGGAGCTCCTACAATGAGCAGTTCTTC.

This clonotype was picked up a small number of times. The rearrangement uses TRBV12-3 or TRBV12-4 and TRBJ1-1; D remains unclear. The CDR3 sequence is 14 residues long. Deletions cut 1 base from V and 1 base from J, with 7 bases between. DNA of the CDR3: TGTGCCAGCAGTTTAGTCTCGACGAACACTGAAGCTTTCTTT. Its translation is CASSLVSTNTEAFF.

Ten or more counts support this clonotype. V gene TRBV5-1 combines with J gene TRBJ1-1, with a possible D match to TRBD1 (5 bases). The germline V gene encodes CDR1 SGHRS and CDR2 YFSETQ. V lost 7 bases, J lost 1 base, and 11 bases lay in between. There are 13 residues in the CDR3. The CDR3, as DNA: TGCGCCAGCGGGGACTCCACGAACACTGAAGCTTTCTTT. This translates into CASGDSTNTEAFF.

This clonotype was seen at least ten times. The J gene is TRBJ2-1, the V gene TRBV24-1; D uncertain. The V gene's germline CDR1 is KGHDR and CDR2 SFDVKD. The V gene lost 3 bases and the J gene lost 0 bases, with 11 bases spanning the gap. CDR3 size: 16 residues. The CDR3 here is CATSDIPGSSYNEQFF. DNA of the CDR3: TGTGCCACCAGTGATATCCCGGGTAGCTCCTACAATGAGCAGTTCTTC.

This clonotype showed up just a few times. The rearrangement uses TRBV29-1 and TRBJ2-7; 9 positions match TRBD2. The CDR3 extends over 15 amino acids. J was trimmed by 0 bases and V by 4 bases; bases with no gene match: 7. The germline gives CDR1 SQVTM, CDR2 ANQGSEA. The CDR3 DNA sequence: TGCAGCGTTGCGGGAGCGGGAGGAAGCTCCTACGAGCAGTACTTC. Protein: CSVAGAGGSSYEQYF.

A note on this clonotype: At one boundary the junction diverges from the germline segment, which might be a read error. This chain joins TRBV7-7 and TRBJ2-3, with TRBD1 matching 7 bases. Germline CDR1 is SSHAT and CDR2 is FNYEAQ (reference sequence). The CDR3 spans 13 residues. The CDR3 spells CASNTGGTDTQYF. The CDR3 region has the DNA TGTGCTAGCAACACAGGGGGCACAGATACGCAGTATTTT.

In this sample, this clonotype turned up a few times. The chain couples TRBV4-1 to TRBJ2-1; TRBD1 or TRBD2 may be the D gene (5 bases each). V was pared by 0 bases and J by 12 bases, with 21 bases between. This CDR3 contains 16 residues. Germline lookup yields CDR1 MGHRA and CDR2 YSYEKL. Here the CDR3 reads CASSQDQLGESFVQFF. The CDR3 bases are TGCGCCAGCAGCCAAGATCAACTAGGGGAATCGTTCGTGCAGTTCTTC.

CDR3 nucleotides: TGTGCCAGCAGCATATCAGGAGAAGGCTACACCTTC. Protein: CASSISGEGYTF. This chain links TRBV14 with TRBJ1-2; D is ambiguous. The germline V and J ends were trimmed by 5 bases and 8 bases, with 12 bases remaining between them. The CDR3 is 12 amino acids. Germline CDR1 SGHDN, CDR2 FVKESK. The entire variable domain, with the rest obtained from reference TRBV14 and TRBJ1-2, is as follows: EAGVTQFPSHSVIEKGQTVTLRCDPISGHDNLYWYRRVMGKEIKFLLHFVKESKQDESGMPNNRFLAERTGGTYSTLKVQPAELEDSGVYFCASSISGEGYTFGSGTRLTVV.

This clonotype turned up a few times. This rearrangement joins TRBV4-1 to TRBJ2-4; D unresolved. Between the trimmed V and J ends, which lost 2 bases and 3 bases, there was a span of 8 bases. The CDR3 is 14 residues long. Looked up from germline, CDR1 is MGHRA and CDR2 is YSYEKL. DNA for the CDR3: TGCGCCAGCAGCCAACCGTCGGGCAAAAACATTCAGTACTTC. Protein product: CASSQPSGKNIQYF.

The V gene is TRBV9, the J gene TRBJ2-5; possibly TRBD2 for D (5 bases). There are 14 residues in the CDR3. Germline CDR1 and CDR2: SGDLS and YYNGEE. Trimming pared 3 bases from V and 2 bases from J, leaving 11 bases between. The CDR3 DNA sequence: TGTGCCAGCAGCGACGCCGGGGTACAAGAGACCCAGTACTTC. It specifies CASSDAGVQETQYF.

V usage is TRBV7-9 and J usage is TRBJ2-1; 7 positions agree with TRBD1. The J segment lost 8 bases and the V segment lost 5 bases, leaving 6 bases of the junction unmatched. Germline CDR1 SEHNR, CDR2 FQNEAQ (reference sequence). CDR3 length equals 13 residues. The CDR3 DNA reads TGTGCCAGCAGCCGGACAGGCCTGGATGAGCAGTTCTTC. Residues: CASSRTGLDEQFF.

This clonotype has just a few counts. The V and J genes are TRBV6-2 or TRBV6-3 and TRBJ2-1; D gene ambiguous. CDR3 length: 14 amino acids. Looked up from germline, CDR1 is MNHEY and CDR2 is SVGEGT. The V and J ends lost 8 bases and 0 bases respectively, with 11 bases between them. DNA of the CDR3: TGTGCCAGCGAAGGTTTGCCCTCCTACAATGAGCAGTTCTTC. Protein: CASEGLPSYNEQFF.

The table lists this clonotype with a few counts. This chain connects TRBV5-1 to TRBJ2-2; the match to TRBD1 covers 8 bases. The CDR3 has 15 amino acids. CDR1 and CDR2 from the germline V gene are SGHRS and YFSETQ. The trim removed 3 bases at V and 6 bases at J, leaving 7 bases unmatched. CDR3 sequence: CASSYHGQGPGELFF. CDR3 nucleotides: TGCGCCAGCAGCTACCATGGACAGGGTCCCGGGGAGCTGTTTTTT.

The chain employs TRBV27 and TRBJ2-1, with D unresolved. Germline V gene sequence: CDR1 MNHEY, CDR2 SMNVEV (reference sequence). Trimming took 1 base from V and 7 from J, leaving 20 bases between them. CDR3 size: 17 residues. In nucleotides, the CDR3 is TGTGCCAGCAGTTTATATATAGGCCAGTTAAGGGTAAATGAGCAGTTCTTC. Its protein is CASSLYIGQLRVNEQFF.

This clonotype was seen a few times. The genes are TRBV4-3 and TRBJ2-7; 10 bases match TRBD1. CDR1 is LGHNA and CDR2 is YSLEER in the germline V gene. The CDR3 spans 16 residues. Germline trimming cut 2 bases from V and 2 bases from J; bases unmatched to any gene: 6. The CDR3 DNA reads TGCGCCAGCAGCCAACTCACCGGGACAGGGGCCTACGAGCAGTACTTC. As protein: CASSQLTGTGAYEQYF.

This clonotype was found a few times. The CDR3 region has the DNA TGCGCCAGCAGGGGGACGGTTAATAGCAATCAGCCCCAGCATTTT. It translates to CASRGTVNSNQPQHF. The V call is TRBV4-1, the J call TRBJ1-5; D is perhaps TRBD1 (5 bases). V lost 6 bases, J lost 0 bases, and 12 bases lay in between. The CDR3 loop spans 15 amino acids. Germline assignment: CDR1 MGHRA and CDR2 YSYEKL.

This clonotype came up a few times. The rearrangement uses TRBV7-9 and TRBJ2-2, with D possibly called TRBD1 or TRBD2 (5 bases each). This CDR3 region has 16 residues. Germline assignment: CDR1 SEHNR and CDR2 FQNEAQ (reference sequence). With 6 bases removed from V and 3 bases from J, the gap between germline ends came to 17 bases. Here the CDR3 reads CASSPEGQKDTGELFF. CDR3 sequence (DNA): TGTGCCAGCAGTCCTGAGGGGCAGAAAGACACCGGGGAGCTGTTTTTT.